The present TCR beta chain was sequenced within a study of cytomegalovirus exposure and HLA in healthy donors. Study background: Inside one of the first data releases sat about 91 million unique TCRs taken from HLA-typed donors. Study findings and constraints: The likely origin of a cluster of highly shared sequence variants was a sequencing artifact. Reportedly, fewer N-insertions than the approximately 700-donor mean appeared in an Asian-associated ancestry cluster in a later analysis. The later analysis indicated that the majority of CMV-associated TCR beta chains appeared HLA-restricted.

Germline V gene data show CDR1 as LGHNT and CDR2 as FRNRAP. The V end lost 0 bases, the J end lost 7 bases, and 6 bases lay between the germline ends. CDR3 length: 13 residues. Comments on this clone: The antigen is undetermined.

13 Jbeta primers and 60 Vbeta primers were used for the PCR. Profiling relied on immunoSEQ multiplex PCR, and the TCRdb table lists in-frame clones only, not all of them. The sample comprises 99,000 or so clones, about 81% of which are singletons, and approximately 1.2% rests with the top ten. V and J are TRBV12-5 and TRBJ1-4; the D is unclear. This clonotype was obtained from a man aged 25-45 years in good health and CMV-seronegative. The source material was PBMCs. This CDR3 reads CASGLVLGEKLFF. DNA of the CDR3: TGTGCTAGTGGTTTGGTACTAGGTGAAAAACTGTTTTTT. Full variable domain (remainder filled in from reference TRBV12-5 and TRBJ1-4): DARVTQTPRHKVTEMGQEVTMRCQPILGHNTVFWYRQTMMQGLELLAYFRNRAPLDDSGMPKDRFSAEMPDATLATLKIQPSEPRDSAVYFCASGLVLGEKLFFGSGTQLSVL.